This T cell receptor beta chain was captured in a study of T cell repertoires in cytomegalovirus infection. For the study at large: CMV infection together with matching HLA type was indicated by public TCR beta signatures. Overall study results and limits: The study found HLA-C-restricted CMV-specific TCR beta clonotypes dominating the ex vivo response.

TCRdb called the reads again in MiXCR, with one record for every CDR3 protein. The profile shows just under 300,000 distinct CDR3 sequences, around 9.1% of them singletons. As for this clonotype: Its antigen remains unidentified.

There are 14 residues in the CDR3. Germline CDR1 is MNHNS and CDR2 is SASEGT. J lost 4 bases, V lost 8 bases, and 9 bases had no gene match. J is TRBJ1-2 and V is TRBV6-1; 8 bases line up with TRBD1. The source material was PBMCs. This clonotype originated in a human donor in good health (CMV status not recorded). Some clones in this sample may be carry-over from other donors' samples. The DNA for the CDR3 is TGTGCCAGCGGGGGACAGGCTGCTAGCTATGGCTACACCTTC. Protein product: CASGGQAASYGYTF.